The 20 T cell receptor beta chains below were found in one sample sequenced in a study of T cell repertoires in cytomegalovirus infection. TCRdb recomputed calls from the reads with MiXCR, one row per CDR3 protein. This table has about 530,000 distinct CDR3 sequences, about a quarter appearing once. The sample comprised PBMCs. Receptor source: a human donor in good health (CMV status not recorded). Some clones in this sample may be carry-over from other donors' samples.

This chain joins TRBV2 and TRBJ2-5; D not resolved. Germline V gene sequence: CDR1 SNHLY, CDR2 FYNNEI. Trimming took off 1 base at V and 7 bases at J, with 13 bases between the two ends. The length of the CDR3 is 14 residues. CDR3 coding DNA: TGTGCCAGCAGTGAAGTTGGTCCGCTGGGGACCCAGTACTTC. Its protein product is CASSEVGPLGTQYF.

This clonotype was counted a few times. The chain joins TRBV13 to TRBJ2-1; D remains unclear. The CDR3 totals 11 residues. CDR1 PRHDT and CDR2 FYEKMQ come from the germline V gene (reference sequence). V was cut by 1 base and J by 8 bases, with 3 bases left in between. The CDR3 nucleotides read TGTGCCAGCAGCTTAGCTCATGAGCAGTTCTTC. The encoded protein is CASSLAHEQFF.

The chain couples TRBV11-2 to TRBJ2-3; 7 bases fit TRBD2. Trimming removed 8 bases from V and 2 bases from J; junction bases left unmatched: 10. The CDR3 runs to 15 residues. Germline values: CDR1 SGHAT, CDR2 FQNNGV. The CDR3 DNA sequence: TGTGCCAGCTTAGGGTCGGCGGGAGCCACAGATACGCAGTATTTT. It translates to CASLGSAGATDTQYF.

The rearrangement uses TRBV6-2 or TRBV6-3 and TRBJ2-6; perhaps D is TRBD1 or TRBD2 (5 bases each). Germline V gene lookup returns CDR1 MNHEY and CDR2 SVGEGT. V was cut by 5 bases and J by 1 base, with 15 bases left in between. CDR3 length: 17 residues. The CDR3 region is CASSRDRAESGANVLTF. The CDR3 bases are TGTGCCAGCAGTCGGGACCGTGCCGAATCTGGGGCCAACGTCCTGACTTTC.

There are a few counts of this clonotype. The genes are TRBV7-3 and TRBJ2-7; D unclear. This CDR3 has 14 amino acids. V was trimmed by 3 bases and J by 2 bases, leaving 11 bases between them. CDR1 and CDR2 (germline): SGHTA, FQGTGA. The CDR3 protein is CASSFSSGTYEQYF. CDR3 DNA: TGTGCCAGCAGCTTTAGTTCAGGAACCTACGAGCAGTACTTC.

This clonotype was picked up a small number of times. The CDR3 loop reads CASSVGQDTYEQYF. Written as DNA, the CDR3 is TGTGCCAGCAGTGTGGGACAGGACACCTACGAGCAGTACTTC. The chain recombines TRBV2 with TRBJ2-7; 8 positions match TRBD1. Per germline, CDR1 SNHLY and CDR2 FYNNEI. With V trimmed by 4 bases and J by 2 bases, 4 bases remained unmatched. CDR3 length: 14 amino acids.

The chain combines TRBV11-2 with TRBJ2-1; perhaps TRBD2 as D (6 bases). V shed 5 bases and J shed 7 bases, with 15 bases lying between them. CDR1 SGHAT and CDR2 FQNNGV come from the germline V gene. This CDR3 contains 14 residues. The CDR3 DNA follows: TGTGCCAGCAGCGCGGCCCGACTAGTTAATGAGCAGTTCTTC. This gives the protein CASSAARLVNEQFF.

This clonotype was found a few times. The CDR3 nucleotides read TGTGCCAGCAGTTACGACGTACTCCAGGATACGCAGTATTTT. Translated, it gives CASSYDVLQDTQYF. The chain has TRBV6-5 and TRBJ2-3, with D unresolved. CDR1 and CDR2 from the germline V gene are MNHEY and SVGAGI. The CDR3 is made up of 14 amino acids. Trimming took off 2 bases at V and 6 bases at J, with 12 bases between the two ends.

The table lists this clonotype with many counts. The chain carries TRBV7-2 and TRBJ1-1; D is unclear. CDR3 length: 14 residues. Germline assignment: CDR1 SGHTA and CDR2 FQGNSA. V dropped 1 base and J dropped 6 bases, with 12 bases sitting between them. Written as DNA, the CDR3 is TGTGCCAGCAGCTTAGAGGAGGTCCGGGCTGAAGCTTTCTTT. Protein sequence: CASSLEEVRAEAFF. Filled out from reference TRBV7-2 and TRBJ1-1, the complete variable domain reads GAGVSQSPSNKVTEKGKDVELRCDPISGHTALYWYRQSLGQGLEFLIYFQGNSAPDKSGLPSDRFSAERTGGSVSTLTIQRTQQEDSAVYLCASSLEEVRAEAFFGQGTRLTVV.

This clonotype was detected ten times or more. The CDR3: CASSYLGDRNEQFF. The CDR3 bases are TGTGCCAGCAGTTACCTGGGGGATAGGAATGAGCAGTTCTTC. This chain uses TRBV6-2 or TRBV6-3 with TRBJ2-1, with D possibly being TRBD1 or TRBD2 (5 bases each). Germline CDR1 reads MNHEY; CDR2 reads SVGEGT. CDR3 length: 14 amino acids. V was trimmed by 2 bases and J by 7 bases, leaving 12 bases between them.

This clonotype was counted between two and nine times. The genes are TRBV6-2 or TRBV6-3 and TRBJ2-7, with 7 bases lining up with TRBD1. Germline V CDR1 and CDR2: MNHEY, SVGEGT. CDR3 size: 18 residues. The trim removed 6 bases at V and 2 bases at J, leaving 19 bases unmatched. The DNA of the CDR3 is TGTGCCAGCAGCCGACAGGGTTTAATGTCAAGCTGGGCCTACGAGCAGTACTTC. It codes for CASSRQGLMSSWAYEQYF.

This clonotype was detected only a few times. V usage is TRBV10-3 and J usage is TRBJ1-5, with D unresolved. CDR3 length: 15 amino acids. The germline V and J ends were trimmed by 10 bases and 0 bases, with 16 bases remaining between them. Germline-derived CDR1 and CDR2 are ENHRY and SYGVKD. CDR3 in DNA: TGTGCCACATCATCGGACGGAGCTAGCAATCAGCCCCAGCATTTT. Translating it yields CATSSDGASNQPQHF.

V gene TRBV28 combines with J gene TRBJ1-1, with D unclear. V lost 6 bases to trimming and J lost 6 bases, with 20 bases between them. The CDR3 totals 15 residues. CDR1 and CDR2 from the germline V gene are MDHEN and SYDVKM. The CDR3 spells CASSTQYRATPEAFF. The CDR3 DNA reads TGTGCCAGCAGCACACAATACCGGGCCACCCCTGAAGCTTTCTTT. The full variable domain, its missing parts supplied by reference TRBV28 and TRBJ1-1, is DVKVTQSSRYLVKRTGEKVFLECVQDMDHENMFWYRQDPGLGLRLIYFSYDVKMKEKGDIPEGYSVSREKKERFSLILESASTNQTSMYLCASSTQYRATPEAFFGQGTRLTVV.

There are a few counts of this clonotype. This rearrangement joins TRBV20-1 to TRBJ2-1; D is unresolved. CDR3 length: 14 amino acids. V was trimmed by 7 bases and J by 0 bases, leaving 13 bases between them. Germline V CDR1 and CDR2: DFQATT, SNEGSKA (reference sequence). In DNA, the CDR3 is TGCAGTGTCTTTCCCCCCCGCTCCTACAATGAGCAGTTCTTC. It yields the protein CSVFPPRSYNEQFF.

There are a few counts of this clonotype. The CDR3 DNA reads TGTGCCAGTAGTCCCTCGGCGGGAGGCAATGAGCAGTTCTTC. Protein product: CASSPSAGGNEQFF. The J gene is TRBJ2-1, the V gene TRBV19, with 8 bases identical to TRBD2. After removal of 5 bases from V and 6 bases from J, the junction contained 6 bases not matched to a gene. This CDR3 has 14 residues. Looked up from germline, CDR1 is LNHDA and CDR2 is SQIVND (reference sequence).

The genes are TRBV6-2 or TRBV6-3 and TRBJ2-1; 16 nucleotides align to TRBD2. Germline values: CDR1 MNHEY, CDR2 SVGEGT. Losses at the gene ends were 5 bases for V and 1 base for J; bases not matched to a gene: 11. The CDR3 is 20 residues long. CDR3 bases: TGTGCCAGCAGTCTGCCCGGGACTAGCGGGAGGGTAACGTCCTACAATGAGCAGTTCTTC. Protein product: CASSLPGTSGRVTSYNEQFF.

The table lists this clonotype with a few counts. The chain couples TRBV24-1 to TRBJ1-1; D unresolved. This CDR3 is built from 17 residues. V dropped 4 bases and J dropped 1 base, with 18 bases sitting between them. Germline CDR1 and CDR2: KGHDR and SFDVKD. The CDR3 region is CATSDPLQPTKNTEAFF. The CDR3 DNA follows: TGTGCCACCAGTGACCCTCTCCAACCTACGAAGAACACTGAAGCTTTCTTT.

This clonotype was recorded a few times. The gene calls are TRBV19 and TRBJ2-7, with D perhaps TRBD1 or TRBD2 (5 bases each). This CDR3 has 15 amino acids. Germline CDR1 LNHDA, CDR2 SQIVND (reference sequence). Trimming pared 5 bases from V and 6 bases from J, leaving 20 bases between. The CDR3 DNA reads as TGTGCCAGTAGTTACCGGGACGTCAGGTTTGGCGAGCAGTACTTC. As protein: CASSYRDVRFGEQYF.

The rearrangement joins TRBV7-2 to TRBJ2-5, with a possible D match to TRBD1 (5 bases). This CDR3 is built from 14 residues. Trimming cost V 2 bases and J 8 bases, with 15 bases left between them. Germline CDR1 reads SGHTA; CDR2 reads FQGNSA. CDR3: CASSLYKGPETQYF. CDR3 nucleotides: TGTGCCAGCAGCTTATATAAGGGGCCTGAAACCCAGTACTTC.

The rearrangement links TRBV5-1 to TRBJ2-1, with a tentative D call TRBD1 (5 bases). V lost 0 bases and J 0 bases, leaving 13 bases between the germline ends. Germline loops: CDR1 SGHRS, CDR2 YFSETQ. The CDR3 contains 17 residues. The DNA of the CDR3 is TGCGCCAGCAGCTTGGTCCAGGGCACCAGCTCCTACAATGAGCAGTTCTTC. Amino acids: CASSLVQGTSSYNEQFF.